This T cell receptor beta chain was captured by sequencing in a study of control samples from healthy donors and cancer patients. Looked up from germline, CDR1 is SGHRS and CDR2 is YFSETQ. The ends lost 2 bases at V and 1 base at J; junction bases unmatched: 3. The CDR3 is 15 residues long. TCRdb keeps only in-frame clones here, not all; method: immunoSEQ multiplex PCR. The table has about 140,000 clones, 70% to 90% seen once. V gene TRBV5-1 combines with J gene TRBJ2-1; 7 nucleotides agree with TRBD2. What was sequenced was blood. This receptor was obtained from a woman younger than 45 in good health. Here the CDR3 DNA reads TGCGCCAGCAGCTTCACGGGAGGTTCCTACAATGAGCAGTTCTTC. Translation gives CASSFTGGSYNEQFF.